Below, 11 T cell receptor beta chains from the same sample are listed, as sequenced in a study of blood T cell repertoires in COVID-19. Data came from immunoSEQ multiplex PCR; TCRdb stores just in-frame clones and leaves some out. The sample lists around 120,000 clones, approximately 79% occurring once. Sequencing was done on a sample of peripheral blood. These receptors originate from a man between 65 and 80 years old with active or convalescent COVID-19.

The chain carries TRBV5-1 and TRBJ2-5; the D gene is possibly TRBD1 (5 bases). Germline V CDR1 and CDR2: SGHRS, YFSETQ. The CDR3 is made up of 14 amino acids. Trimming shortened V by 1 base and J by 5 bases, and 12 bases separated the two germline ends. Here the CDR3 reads CASSLMQGAETQYF. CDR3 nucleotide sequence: TGCGCCAGCAGCTTGATGCAGGGTGCGGAGACCCAGTACTTC. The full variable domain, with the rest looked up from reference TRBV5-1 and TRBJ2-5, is KAGVTQTPRYLIKTRGQQVTLSCSPISGHRSVSWYQQTPGQGLQFLFEYFSETQRNKGNFPGRFSGRQFSNSRSEMNVSTLELGDSALYLCASSLMQGAETQYFGPGTRLLVL.

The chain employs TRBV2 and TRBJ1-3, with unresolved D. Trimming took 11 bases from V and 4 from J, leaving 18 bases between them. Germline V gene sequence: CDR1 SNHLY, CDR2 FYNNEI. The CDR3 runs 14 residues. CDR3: CASSVATGGNTIYF. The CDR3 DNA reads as TGTGCCTCCTCGGTCGCGACTGGGGGAAACACCATATATTTT. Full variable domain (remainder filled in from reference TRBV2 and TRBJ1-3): EPEVTQTPSHQVTQMGQEVILRCVPISNHLYFYWYRQILGQKVEFLVSFYNNEISEKSEIFDDQFSVERPDGSNFTLKIRSTKLEDSAMYFCASSVATGGNTIYFGEGSWLTVV.

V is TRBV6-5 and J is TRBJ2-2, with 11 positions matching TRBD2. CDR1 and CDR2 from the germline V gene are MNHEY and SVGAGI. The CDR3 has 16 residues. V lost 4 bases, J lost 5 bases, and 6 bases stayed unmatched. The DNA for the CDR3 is TGTGCCAGCAGTTTTACCTGGACTAGCGGGACCGGGGAGCTGTTTTTT. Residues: CASSFTWTSGTGELFF.

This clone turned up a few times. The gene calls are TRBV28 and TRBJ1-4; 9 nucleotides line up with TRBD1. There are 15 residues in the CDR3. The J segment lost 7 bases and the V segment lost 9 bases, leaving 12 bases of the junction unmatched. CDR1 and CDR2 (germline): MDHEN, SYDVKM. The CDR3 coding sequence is TGTGCCAGTTTTACTCGAACAGGGGGCGGTGAAAAACTGTTTTTT. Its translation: CASFTRTGGGEKLFF.

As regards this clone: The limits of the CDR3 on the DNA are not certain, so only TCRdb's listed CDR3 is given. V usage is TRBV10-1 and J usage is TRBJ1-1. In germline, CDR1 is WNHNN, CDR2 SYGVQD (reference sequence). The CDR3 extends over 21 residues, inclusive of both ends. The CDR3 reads CAPLHISAPPYLNGGITEAFF.

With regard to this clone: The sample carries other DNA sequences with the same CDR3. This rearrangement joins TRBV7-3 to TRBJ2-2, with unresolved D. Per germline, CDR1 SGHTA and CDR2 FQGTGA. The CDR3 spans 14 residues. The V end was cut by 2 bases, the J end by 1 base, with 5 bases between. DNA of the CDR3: TGTGCCAGCAGCTTAGGCGGGAACACCGGGGAGCTGTTTTTT. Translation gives CASSLGGNTGELFF.

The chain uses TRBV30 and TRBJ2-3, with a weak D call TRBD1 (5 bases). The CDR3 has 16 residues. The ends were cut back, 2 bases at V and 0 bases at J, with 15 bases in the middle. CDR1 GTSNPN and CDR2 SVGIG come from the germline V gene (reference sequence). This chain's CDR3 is CAWSRGHQSSTDTQYF. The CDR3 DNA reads TGTGCCTGGAGTAGAGGACACCAGTCTAGCACAGATACGCAGTATTTT.

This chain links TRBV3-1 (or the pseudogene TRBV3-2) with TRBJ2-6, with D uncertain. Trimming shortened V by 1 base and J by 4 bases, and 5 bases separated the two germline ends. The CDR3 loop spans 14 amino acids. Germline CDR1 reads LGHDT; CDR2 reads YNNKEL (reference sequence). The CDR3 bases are TGTGCCAGCAGCCAAGTACAGGGGGCCAACGTCCTGACTTTC. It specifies CASSQVQGANVLTF.

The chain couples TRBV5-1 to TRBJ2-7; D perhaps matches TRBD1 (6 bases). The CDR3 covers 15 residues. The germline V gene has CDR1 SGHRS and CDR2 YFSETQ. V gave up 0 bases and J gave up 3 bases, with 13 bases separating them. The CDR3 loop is CASSLEQGAFYEQYF. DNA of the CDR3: TGCGCCAGCAGCTTGGAACAGGGCGCTTTCTACGAGCAGTACTTC.

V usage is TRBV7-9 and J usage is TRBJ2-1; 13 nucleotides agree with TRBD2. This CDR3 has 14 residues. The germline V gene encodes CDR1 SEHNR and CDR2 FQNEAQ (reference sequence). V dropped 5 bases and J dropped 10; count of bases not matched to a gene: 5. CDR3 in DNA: TGTGCCAGCAGCGCGGGACTAGCGGGGAGAGAGCAGTTCTTC. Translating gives CASSAGLAGREQFF. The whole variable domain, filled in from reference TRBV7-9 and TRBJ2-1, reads DTGVSQNPRHKITKRGQNVTFRCDPISEHNRLYWYRQTLGQGPEFLTYFQNEAQLEKSRLLSDRFSAERPKGSFSTLEIQRTEQGDSAMYLCASSAGLAGREQFFGPGTRLTVL.

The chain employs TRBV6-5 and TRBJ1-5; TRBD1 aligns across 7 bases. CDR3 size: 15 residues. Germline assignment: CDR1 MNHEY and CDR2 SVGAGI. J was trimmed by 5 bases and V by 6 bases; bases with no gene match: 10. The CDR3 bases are TGTGCCAGCAGACCCACAGGGGTTCCCTATCAGCCCCAGCATTTT. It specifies CASRPTGVPYQPQHF.